This note documents a single T cell receptor (beta chain) sequence. The CDR3 consists of 16 residues. Germline assignment: CDR1 LGHNA and CDR2 YSLEER. Germline trimming cut 1 base from V and 7 bases from J; bases unmatched to any gene: 9. The data were taken from a study of blood T cell repertoires in COVID-19. At the level of the study: The United States, Italy and Spain were the sources of the acute and convalescent COVID-19 samples. T cells, B-cell-depleted T cells, or PBMCs supplied cDNA or gDNA.

TCRdb keeps only in-frame clones here, not all; method: immunoSEQ multiplex PCR. The sample gives about 51,000 clones, around 83% of which show up once; roughly 4.5% is in the top ten. This TCR was recovered from an elderly man with active COVID-19. The rearrangement links TRBV4-3 to TRBJ2-2; 7 nucleotides match TRBD1. The sequenced material came from peripheral blood. DNA for the CDR3: TGCGCCAGCAGCCAAGCCAGGAGACAGGGAAGCGGGGAGCTGTTTTTT. Residues: CASSQARRQGSGELFF.